One and the same sample provided the 16 T cell receptor beta chains below, sequenced in a study of post-analysis software for immune sequencing data. Points from the study as a whole: Patients used a handful of TRBV segments, including TRBV5-6, TRBV5-1 and TRBV20-1, more often than controls.

Each TCR beta cDNA library carried unique molecular identifiers. One entry per CDR3 protein results from TCRdb running MiXCR on the PCR reads. The sample consists of 650,000 to 850,000 distinct CDR3 sequences, 53% of them appearing once. Antigen specificity for these receptors is unknown. Source material: blood. These receptors were taken from a girl between 10 and 17 years old with multiple sclerosis.

This clonotype was picked up a small number of times. The chain is built from TRBV7-9 and TRBJ2-3, with 7 bases that match TRBD2. Per germline, CDR1 SEHNR and CDR2 FQNEAQ (reference sequence). After removal of 6 bases from V and 14 bases from J, the junction contained 11 bases not matched to a gene. The CDR3 covers 12 residues. This CDR3 is CASSYLGEGGYF. CDR3 DNA sequence: TGTGCCAGCAGTTACCTCGGGGAGGGAGGGTATTTT.

The rearrangement links TRBV5-1 to TRBJ1-2, with D tentatively TRBD1 (5 bases). Germline V gene sequence: CDR1 SGHRS, CDR2 YFSETQ. The CDR3 has 15 amino acids. V gave up 1 base and J gave up 8 bases, with 18 bases separating them. Here the CDR3 DNA reads TGCGCCAGCAGCTTGCATAAAGGGGATCAGGGCGGCTACACCTTC. As protein: CASSLHKGDQGGYTF.

Worth noting for this clonotype: One end of the junction fails to match germline, which may point to a read error. The V call is TRBV7-2, the J call TRBJ2-3, with a tentative D call TRBD1 (6 bases). The CDR3 consists of 14 residues. In germline, CDR1 is SGHTA, CDR2 FQGNSA. CDR3 nucleotides: TGTGCCCGCAGCCGGACAGCCCTCACAGATACGCAGTATTTT. It is translated as CARSRTALTDTQYF.

The chain couples TRBV4-1 to TRBJ1-2; D gene uncertain. Trimming removed 3 bases at V and 5 bases at J, with 13 bases between. This CDR3 is built from 14 residues. Germline-derived CDR1 and CDR2 are MGHRA and YSYEKL. CDR3 nucleotides: TGCGCCAGCAGCCACGGACTGGAGATATATGGCTACACCTTC. Encoded protein: CASSHGLEIYGYTF.

This clonotype came up a few times. V usage is TRBV11-2 and J usage is TRBJ1-2; 7 bases fit TRBD1. The J segment lost 3 bases and the V segment lost 6 bases, leaving 7 bases of the junction unmatched. This CDR3 region has 14 residues. Germline loops: CDR1 SGHAT, CDR2 FQNNGV. The CDR3 protein is CASRVQGLDYGYTF. In DNA form, the CDR3 reads TGTGCCAGCAGGGTACAGGGGCTAGACTATGGCTACACCTTC. The full variable domain, with the rest looked up from reference TRBV11-2 and TRBJ1-2, is EAGVAQSPRYKIIEKRQSVAFWCNPISGHATLYWYQQILGQGPKLLIQFQNNGVVDDSQLPKDRFSAERLKGVDSTLKIQPAKLEDSAVYLCASRVQGLDYGYTFGSGTRLTVV.

This clonotype was detected only a few times. The chain is built from TRBV7-2 and TRBJ2-5; 13 bases are a match to TRBD2. Germline CDR1 and CDR2: SGHTA and FQGNSA. The CDR3 contains 16 residues. J gave up 11 bases and V 1 base, and 10 bases lay outside the gene matches. The CDR3 is CASSLDGLAGVGEQYF. The CDR3, as DNA: TGTGCCAGCAGCTTAGATGGACTAGCGGGAGTAGGTGAGCAGTACTTC.

The chain couples TRBV5-1 to TRBJ2-7, with 10 bases that match TRBD2. V lost 0 bases to trimming and J lost 0 bases; unmatched junction nucleotides: 3. Germline V gene data show CDR1 as SGHRS and CDR2 as YFSETQ. CDR3 length equals 16 residues. As DNA, the CDR3 is TGCGCCAGCAGCTTGGAACTAGCGGGATACTCCTACGAGCAGTACTTC. Its translation: CASSLELAGYSYEQYF.

This clonotype showed up just a few times. This chain joins TRBV29-1 and TRBJ2-3, with D tentatively TRBD2 (5 bases). The ends were cut back, 0 bases at V and 5 bases at J, with 15 bases in the middle. Germline-derived CDR1 and CDR2 are SQVTM and ANQGSEA. The CDR3 is 15 amino acids. CDR3 residues: CSVEDLEGVIDTQYF. In DNA, the CDR3 is TGCAGCGTTGAAGATCTCGAGGGTGTTATAGATACGCAGTATTTT.

Note on this clonotype: The junction does not match germline at one end; this may be a read error. This sequence joins TRBV2 and TRBJ2-7; 8 bases map to TRBD2. The CDR3 loop spans 14 amino acids. Germline V CDR1 and CDR2: SNHLY, FYNNEI. The CDR3 loop is CASTELAVTCEQYF. For the CDR3, the DNA is TGTGCCAGCACTGAACTAGCGGTTACCTGCGAGCAGTACTTC.

V and J are TRBV5-1 and TRBJ2-5, with D possibly called TRBD1 or TRBD2 (5 bases each). The CDR3 totals 14 residues. With 2 bases removed from V and 3 bases from J, the gap between germline ends came to 11 bases. Per germline, CDR1 SGHRS and CDR2 YFSETQ. CDR3 amino acids: CASSFRGREETQYF. CDR3 bases: TGCGCCAGCAGCTTCCGGGGCAGGGAAGAGACCCAGTACTTC.

V and J are TRBV5-1 and TRBJ1-1; 7 positions match TRBD1. The trim removed 0 bases at V and 0 bases at J, leaving 5 bases unmatched. The CDR3 spans 16 residues. CDR1 and CDR2 from the germline V gene are SGHRS and YFSETQ. The CDR3 spells CASSLVPQGLNTEAFF. The CDR3 DNA sequence: TGCGCCAGCAGCTTGGTACCACAGGGGTTGAACACTGAAGCTTTCTTT.

The table lists this clonotype with a few counts. As DNA, the CDR3 is TGCAGCGTTGAAGTTATGGGGCAGAACGAAGAGACCCAGTACTTC. Encoded protein: CSVEVMGQNEETQYF. The gene calls are TRBV29-1 and TRBJ2-5; a possible D gene is TRBD1 (5 bases). V lost 1 base to trimming and J lost 3 bases, with 15 bases between them. This CDR3 comprises 15 residues. Germline CDR1 SQVTM, CDR2 ANQGSEA.

This chain links TRBV7-9 with TRBJ2-1, with TRBD2 matching over 9 bases. Unmatched junction bases numbered 12, after V lost 3 bases and J lost 9 bases. The CDR3 is made up of 16 amino acids. Germline lookup yields CDR1 SEHNR and CDR2 FQNEAQ (reference sequence). The CDR3 DNA follows: TGTGCCAGCAGCTTTCCTAGCGGGACGAAGGGAATTGAGCAGTTCTTC. Its protein is CASSFPSGTKGIEQFF.

This clonotype was detected only once. The rearrangement joins TRBV20-1 to TRBJ2-1; D might be TRBD2 (6 bases). CDR1 is DFQATT and CDR2 is SNEGSKA in the germline V gene (reference sequence). The CDR3 is 13 residues long. The V and J ends lost 5 bases and 8 bases respectively, with 16 bases between them. CDR3 in amino acids: CSAPRRGNHEQFF. DNA for the CDR3: TGCAGTGCTCCGAGGCGGGGCAACCATGAGCAGTTCTTC.

This sequence joins TRBV20-1 and TRBJ2-3; 8 bases agree with TRBD2. The V segment lost 1 base and the J segment 2 bases; nucleotides outside the gene matches: 11. Looked up from germline, CDR1 is DFQATT and CDR2 is SNEGSKA (reference sequence). The CDR3 is 17 residues long. The CDR3 DNA follows: TGCAGTGCTAGAGGAAACACTGACGGGAGGGTCACAGATACGCAGTATTTT. Protein: CSARGNTDGRVTDTQYF.

This clonotype has only a few counts. The chain has TRBV12-3 or TRBV12-4 and TRBJ2-1; 8 bases align to TRBD2. Trimming took 3 bases from V and 0 from J; bases not matched to a gene: 7. The CDR3 sequence is 17 residues long. The CDR3 DNA reads as TGTGCCAGCAGTTTGCGCGCGGGAGGTCTCTCCTACAATGAGCAGTTCTTC. It is translated as CASSLRAGGLSYNEQFF.